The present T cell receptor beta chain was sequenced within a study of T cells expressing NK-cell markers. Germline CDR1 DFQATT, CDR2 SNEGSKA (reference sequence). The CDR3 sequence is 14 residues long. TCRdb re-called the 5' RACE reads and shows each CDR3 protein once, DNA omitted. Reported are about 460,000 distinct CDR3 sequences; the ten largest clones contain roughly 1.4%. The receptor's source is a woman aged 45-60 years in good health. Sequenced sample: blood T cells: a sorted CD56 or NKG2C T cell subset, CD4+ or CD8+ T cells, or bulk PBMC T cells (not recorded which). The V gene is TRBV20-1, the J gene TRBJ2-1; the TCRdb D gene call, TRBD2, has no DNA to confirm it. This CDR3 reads CSARGLAGDWGQFF.